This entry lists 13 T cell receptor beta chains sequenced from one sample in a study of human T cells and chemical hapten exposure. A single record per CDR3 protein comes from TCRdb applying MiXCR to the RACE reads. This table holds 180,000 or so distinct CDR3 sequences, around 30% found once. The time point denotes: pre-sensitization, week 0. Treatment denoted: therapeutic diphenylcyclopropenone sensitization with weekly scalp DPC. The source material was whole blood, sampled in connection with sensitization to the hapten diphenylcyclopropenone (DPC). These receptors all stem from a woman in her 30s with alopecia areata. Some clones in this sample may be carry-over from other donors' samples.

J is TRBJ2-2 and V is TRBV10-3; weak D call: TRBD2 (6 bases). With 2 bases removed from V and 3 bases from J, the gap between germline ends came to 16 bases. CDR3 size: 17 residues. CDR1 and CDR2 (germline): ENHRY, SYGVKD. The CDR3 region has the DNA TGTGCCATCAGTGAGGAGGCTAGCGCGTGGGACACCGGGGAGCTGTTTTTT. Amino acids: CAISEEASAWDTGELFF.

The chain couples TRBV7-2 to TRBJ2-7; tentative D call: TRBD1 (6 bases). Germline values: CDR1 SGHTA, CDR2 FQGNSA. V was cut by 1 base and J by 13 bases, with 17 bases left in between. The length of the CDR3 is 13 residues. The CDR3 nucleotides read TGTGCCAGCAGCTTAGTCCCTGGCAGGGGTGTATACTTC. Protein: CASSLVPGRGVYF.

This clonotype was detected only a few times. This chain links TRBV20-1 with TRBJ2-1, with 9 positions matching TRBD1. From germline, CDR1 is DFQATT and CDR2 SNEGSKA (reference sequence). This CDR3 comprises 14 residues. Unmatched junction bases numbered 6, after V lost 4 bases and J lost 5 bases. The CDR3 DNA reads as TGCAGTGCTACCGGGACAGGGCCAAACAATGAGCAGTTCTTC. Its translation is CSATGTGPNNEQFF.

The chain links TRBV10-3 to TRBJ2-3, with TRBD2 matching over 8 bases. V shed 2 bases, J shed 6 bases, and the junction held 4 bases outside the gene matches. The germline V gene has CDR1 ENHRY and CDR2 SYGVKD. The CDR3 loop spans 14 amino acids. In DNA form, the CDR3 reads TGTGCCATCAGTGAGGAGCGGGGGCCGGATACGCAGTATTTT. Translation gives CAISEERGPDTQYF.

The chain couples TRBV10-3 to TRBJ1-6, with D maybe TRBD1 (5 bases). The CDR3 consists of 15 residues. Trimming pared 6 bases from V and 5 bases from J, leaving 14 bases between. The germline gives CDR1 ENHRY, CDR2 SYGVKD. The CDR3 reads CAIRMSGEDNSPLHF. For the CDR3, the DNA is TGTGCCATCAGAATGTCGGGGGAGGATAATTCACCCCTCCACTTT.

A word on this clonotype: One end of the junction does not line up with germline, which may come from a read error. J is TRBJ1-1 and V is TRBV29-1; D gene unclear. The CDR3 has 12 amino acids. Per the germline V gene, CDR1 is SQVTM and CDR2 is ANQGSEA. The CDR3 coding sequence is TGCAGCGTTGATAGAGTGAACACTGAAGTTTTCTTT. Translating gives CSVDRVNTEVFF.

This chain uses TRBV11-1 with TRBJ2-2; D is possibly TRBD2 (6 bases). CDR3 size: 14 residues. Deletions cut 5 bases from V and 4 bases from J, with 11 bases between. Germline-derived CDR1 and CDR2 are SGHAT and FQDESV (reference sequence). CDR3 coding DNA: TGTGCCAGCAGCACGGGACTGATCACCGGGGAGCTGTTTTTT. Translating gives CASSTGLITGELFF.

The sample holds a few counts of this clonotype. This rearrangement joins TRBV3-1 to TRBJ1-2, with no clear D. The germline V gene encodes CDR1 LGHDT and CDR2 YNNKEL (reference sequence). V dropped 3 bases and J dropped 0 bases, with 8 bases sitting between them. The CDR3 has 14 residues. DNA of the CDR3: TGTGCCAGCAGCCACGGGTACCCTAACTATGGCTACACCTTC. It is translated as CASSHGYPNYGYTF.

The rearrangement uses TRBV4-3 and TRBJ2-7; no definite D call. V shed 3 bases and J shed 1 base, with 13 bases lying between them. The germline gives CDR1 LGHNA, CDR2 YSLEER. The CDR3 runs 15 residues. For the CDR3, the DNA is TGCGCCAGCAGCCAGGGGTTCGGCCAGTCCTACGAGCAGTACTTC. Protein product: CASSQGFGQSYEQYF.

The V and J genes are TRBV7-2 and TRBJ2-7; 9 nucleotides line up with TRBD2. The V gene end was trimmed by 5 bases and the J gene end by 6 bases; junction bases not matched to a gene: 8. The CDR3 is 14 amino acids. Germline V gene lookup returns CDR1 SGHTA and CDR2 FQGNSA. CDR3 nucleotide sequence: TGTGCCAGCAGCGCTACTAGCGGGCCGCCCGAGCAGTACTTC. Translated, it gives CASSATSGPPEQYF.

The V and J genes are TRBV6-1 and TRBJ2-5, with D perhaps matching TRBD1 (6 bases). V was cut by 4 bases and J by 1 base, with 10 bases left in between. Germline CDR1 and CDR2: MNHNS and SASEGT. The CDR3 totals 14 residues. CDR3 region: CASSVGQRQETQYF. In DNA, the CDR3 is TGTGCCAGCAGTGTTGGACAGCGCCAAGAGACCCAGTACTTC.

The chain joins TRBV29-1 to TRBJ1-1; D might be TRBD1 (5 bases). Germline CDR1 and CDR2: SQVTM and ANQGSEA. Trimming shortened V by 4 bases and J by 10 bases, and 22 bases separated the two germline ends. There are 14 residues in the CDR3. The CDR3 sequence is CSVVLSGVGGGAFF. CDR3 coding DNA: TGCAGCGTTGTCCTTAGTGGGGTAGGCGGGGGAGCTTTCTTT.

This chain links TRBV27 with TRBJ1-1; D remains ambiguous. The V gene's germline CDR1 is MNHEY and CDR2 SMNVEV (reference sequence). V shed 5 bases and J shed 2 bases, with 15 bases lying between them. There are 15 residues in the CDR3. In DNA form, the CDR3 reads TGTGCCAGCAGTCCGACTGACCATATAAACACTGAAGCTTTCTTT. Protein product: CASSPTDHINTEAFF.